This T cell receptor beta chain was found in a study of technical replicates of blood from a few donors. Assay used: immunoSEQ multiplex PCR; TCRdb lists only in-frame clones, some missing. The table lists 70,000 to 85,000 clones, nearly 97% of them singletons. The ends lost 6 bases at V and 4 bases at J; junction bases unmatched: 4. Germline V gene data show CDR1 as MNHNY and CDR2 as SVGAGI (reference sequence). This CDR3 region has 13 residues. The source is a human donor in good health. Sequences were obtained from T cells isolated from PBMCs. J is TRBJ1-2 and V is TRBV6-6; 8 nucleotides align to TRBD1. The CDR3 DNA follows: TGTGCCAGCAGCGATGACAGGGGCTATGGCTACACCTTC. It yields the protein CASSDDRGYGYTF.